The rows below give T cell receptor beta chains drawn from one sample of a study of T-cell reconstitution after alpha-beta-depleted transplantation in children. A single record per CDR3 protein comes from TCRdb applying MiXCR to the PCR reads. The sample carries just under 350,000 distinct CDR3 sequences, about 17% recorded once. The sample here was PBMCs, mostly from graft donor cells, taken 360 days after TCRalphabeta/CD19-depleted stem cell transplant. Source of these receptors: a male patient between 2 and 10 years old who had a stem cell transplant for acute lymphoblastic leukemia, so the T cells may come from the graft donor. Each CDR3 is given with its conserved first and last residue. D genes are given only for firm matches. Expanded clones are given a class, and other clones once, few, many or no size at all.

TGCGCCAGCAGTGAGGAGGTACTAGCGAAAGAGACCCAGTACTTC,CASSEEVLAKETQYF,TRBJ2-5,TRBV10-1,TRBD2,few
TGTGCCAGCAGTTTATTTCCTCGGGGGGATGAGCAGTTCTTC,CASSLFPRGDEQFF,TRBJ2-1,TRBV27,TRBD2,-
TGTGCCAGCAGTTGGGGGGGGGGCCCGGGCTACGAGCAGTACTTC,CASSWGGGPGYEQYF,TRBJ2-7,TRBV27,-,-
TGTGCCAGCAGTTACGGAGTAGCGTACTACAATGAGCAGTTCTTC,CASSYGVAYYNEQFF,TRBJ2-1,TRBV6-2/TRBV6-3,-,few
TGTGCCAGCAGCCAAGGACGGCCCTCCTACGAGCAGTACTTC,CASSQGRPSYEQYF,TRBJ2-7,TRBV7-9,-,-
TGTGCCAGCCGGCCCCCTCTCTTCGGCGGGGAGCTGTTTTTT,CASRPPLFGGELFF,TRBJ2-2,TRBV6-2/TRBV6-3,-,-
TGTGCCAGCAGTGAATTGGCGGCGGCAGGGGCTGGAAACACCATATATTTT,CASSELAAAGAGNTIYF,TRBJ1-3,TRBV25-1,-,-
TGTGCCAGCAGAACCGGGACAATTCGCGTTTATGGCTACACCTTC,CASRTGTIRVYGYTF,TRBJ1-2,TRBV6-2/TRBV6-3,-,-
TGTGCCAGCAGTCCAACAGGGGGCCATGAGACCCAGTACTTC,CASSPTGGHETQYF,TRBJ2-5,TRBV12-3/TRBV12-4,TRBD1,many
TGCAGCGTTGGGGGCGGCTCTGGAAACACCATATATTTT,CSVGGGSGNTIYF,TRBJ1-3,TRBV29-1,-,many
TGTGCCAGCAGTTTAGACAGTCTTAGCTCCTACAATGAGCAGTTCTTC,CASSLDSLSSYNEQFF,TRBJ2-1,TRBV28,-,-
TGCAGTGCTAGAGAAGGGACAGGGAATGGACAGCCCCAGCATTTT,CSAREGTGNGQPQHF,TRBJ1-5,TRBV20-1,TRBD1,-
TGCAGTGCTAGAGTTCGGTTACAAGAGACCCAGTACTTC,CSARVRLQETQYF,TRBJ2-5,TRBV20-1,-,many
TGTGCCAGCAGCGCTACGGGTGAAGCTTTCTTT,CASSATGEAFF,TRBJ1-1,TRBV12-3/TRBV12-4,-,-
TGTGCCAGCAGTTTCCCCCTGCGGGAGAACACAGATACGCAGTATTTT,CASSFPLRENTDTQYF,TRBJ2-3,TRBV28,TRBD2,-
TGTGCCAGCAGCCCGGGACTAGCGGGAAGGAACATTCAGTACTTC,CASSPGLAGRNIQYF,TRBJ2-4,TRBV5-6,TRBD2,-
TGCAGTGCTAGAGATCCGCGGCAGGCGCGTGGGCAAGAGACCCAGTACTTC,CSARDPRQARGQETQYF,TRBJ2-5,TRBV20-1,-,few
TGCAGCGTTGTGGGGGTCCTCACAGATACGCAGTATTTT,CSVVGVLTDTQYF,TRBJ2-3,TRBV29-1,-,few
TGTGCCAGCAGTGATCGGGACAGGGGGTACGGTGAGCAGTTCTTC,CASSDRDRGYGEQFF,TRBJ2-1,TRBV25-1,TRBD1,-
TGTGCCAGCAGTTCGTGGGAGAATGAGCAGTTCTTC,CASSSWENEQFF,TRBJ2-1,TRBV6-5,-,many
TGCGCCAGCAGCCAAGATGCGACTAGTAGCGGGAGGATTTCGTCGAGGGAGCAGTACTTC,CASSQDATSSGRISSREQYF,TRBJ2-7,TRBV4-3,TRBD2,few
TGTGCCAGCAGCCAAGTATTGACAGATAACTATGGCTACACCTTC,CASSQVLTDNYGYTF,TRBJ1-2,TRBV28,-,-
TGTGCCAGCTCACCCCCAACAGTGAACACTGAAGCTTTCTTT,CASSPPTVNTEAFF,TRBJ1-1,TRBV18,-,few
TGTGCCAGCAGTTTCCTCGGGAGCTACAATGAGCAGTTCTTC,CASSFLGSYNEQFF,TRBJ2-1,TRBV12-3/TRBV12-4,-,few
TGCGCCAGCAGCAAAGGGCACACCGAGGTCCCTGGCTACACCTTC,CASSKGHTEVPGYTF,TRBJ1-2,TRBV4-1,-,-
TGTGCCAGCAGCTTTGAGATCAGCTCCTATAATTCACCCCTCCACTTT,CASSFEISSYNSPLHF,TRBJ1-6,TRBV5-5,-,many
TGTGCCAGCAGCTTAACCGGGACCTTTGGTTCACCCCTCCACTTT,CASSLTGTFGSPLHF,TRBJ1-6,TRBV5-4,-,-
TGTGCCAGCAGTTTATTCGCGAACCCAGGGTCCTCCTATGGCTACACCTTC,CASSLFANPGSSYGYTF,TRBJ1-2,TRBV27,-,few
TGTGCCAGCAGTCCCCAGCTGGAGACCCAGTACTTC,CASSPQLETQYF,TRBJ2-5,TRBV6-2/TRBV6-3,-,-
TGTGCCAGCAGCCAAGAGGCAGGGTGGGACACCGGGGAGCTGTTTTTT,CASSQEAGWDTGELFF,TRBJ2-2,TRBV4-2,-,few
TGTGCCAGCAGACGACAGGGAGGAATGCAGCCCCAGCATTTT,CASRRQGGMQPQHF,TRBJ1-5,TRBV7-9,TRBD1,few
TGTGCCAGCAGCCCCAGTACTAGCCGGAACACAGATACGCAGTATTTT,CASSPSTSRNTDTQYF,TRBJ2-3,TRBV5-5,-,-
TGTGCCAGCAGCTTTAGTGACTATGGCTACACCTTC,CASSFSDYGYTF,TRBJ1-2,TRBV7-9,-,many
TGTGCCACCAGCAGAGGGCCGGGACAGGGATTTGAGGGGCAGTTCTTC,CATSRGPGQGFEGQFF,TRBJ2-1,TRBV15,TRBD1,many
TGTGCCAGCAGCGAGTTCACTAGCGGGAGAGGGTACGAGCAGTACTTC,CASSEFTSGRGYEQYF,TRBJ2-7,TRBV4-2,TRBD2,few
TGCGCCATCCATACCAGCGGGAGCATTCAGTACTTC,CAIHTSGSIQYF,TRBJ2-4,TRBV5-1,TRBD2,many
TGCAGTGCTCTGATACCAAATACAGGGGTCGGTAGGACCCAGTACTTC,CSALIPNTGVGRTQYF,TRBJ2-5,TRBV20-1,TRBD1,few
TGCGCCAGCAGCTTGGCCAACGTCGCCGGCCCTGAAAAACTGTTTTTT,CASSLANVAGPEKLFF,TRBJ1-4,TRBV5-1,-,-
TGTGCCAGCAGTAGACAGGGGGTCTATGAGCAGTTCTTC,CASSRQGVYEQFF,TRBJ2-1,TRBV6-2/TRBV6-3,TRBD1,-
TGTGCCAGCAGCCAGACTAGCTCCTACAATGAGCAGTTCTTC,CASSQTSSYNEQFF,TRBJ2-1,TRBV2,-,few
TGTGCCAGCAGCGTAGATGGGACTTACACAGATACGCAGTATTTT,CASSVDGTYTDTQYF,TRBJ2-3,TRBV9,-,few
TGCAGTGCCGCTTGGGGCCCCTACAATGAGCAGTTCTTC,CSAAWGPYNEQFF,TRBJ2-1,TRBV20-1,-,few
TGCGCCAGCAGCCGCCGGGACACAACTAATGAAAAACTGTTTTTT,CASSRRDTTNEKLFF,TRBJ1-4,TRBV4-3,-,few
TGTGCCACCAGTGATTTTACCGCCCTCGGAACCTACGAGCAGTACTTC,CATSDFTALGTYEQYF,TRBJ2-7,TRBV24-1,-,many
TGTGCCAGCAGAGACAGCACCTACAATGAGCAGTTCTTC,CASRDSTYNEQFF,TRBJ2-1,TRBV12-3/TRBV12-4,-,few
TGTGCCAGCAGCCAAGGGACTAGCGGGAGGGCCATTGATACGCAGTATTTT,CASSQGTSGRAIDTQYF,TRBJ2-3,TRBV3-1,TRBD2,few
TGCAGCGTTGAGTACGGGGTTCAGGAGACCCAGTACTTC,CSVEYGVQETQYF,TRBJ2-5,TRBV29-1,-,-
TGCGCCAGCAGCCAATGGCAGGGGGGCTACGAGCAGTACTTC,CASSQWQGGYEQYF,TRBJ2-7,TRBV4-3,-,few
TGTGCCAGTTCCCCCGGTGGGGTAGGCGAGCAGTACTTC,CASSPGGVGEQYF,TRBJ2-7,TRBV19,-,-
TGTGCCAGCAGTTTTCTCCACCGGAGTACTAGCGGATTCCCTAATGAGCAGTTCTTC,CASSFLHRSTSGFPNEQFF,TRBJ2-1,TRBV12-3/TRBV12-4,TRBD2,-
TGCGCCAGCAGCCGGGACCCCGAAGACAATGAGCAGTTCTTC,CASSRDPEDNEQFF,TRBJ2-1,TRBV4-3,-,few
TGCAGTGCTAGAGAGTTTCGCCGGGGGTGGAAAGAGACCCAGTACTTC,CSAREFRRGWKETQYF,TRBJ2-5,TRBV20-1,-,few
TGCAGCTTGGGGGCTAGTCGGTACAATGAGCAGTTCTTC,CSLGASRYNEQFF,TRBJ2-1,TRBV29-1,-,-
TGCAGTGCTAGAGCAGCAGGAGGGGCCGGCTCCTACAATGAGCAGTTCTTC,CSARAAGGAGSYNEQFF,TRBJ2-1,TRBV20-1,-,-
TGCGCCAGCAGCTTGGGCCCAGGATCTATAGAAGCTTTCTTT,CASSLGPGSIEAFF,TRBJ1-1,TRBV5-1,-,few
TGCGCCAGCAGCCAAAGGACCTTAAGGGGACAGACAAACACCGGGGAGCTGTTTTTT,CASSQRTLRGQTNTGELFF,TRBJ2-2,TRBV4-1,TRBD1,-
TGCAGCGCCGCAGGGACTAGCGCGGGGGAGGGGAGCTACAATGAGCAGTTCTTC,CSAAGTSAGEGSYNEQFF,TRBJ2-1,TRBV29-1,TRBD2,-
TGCAGTGCTCCCCTTTGGGGGGGAAAACTGTTTTTT,CSAPLWGGKLFF,TRBJ1-4,TRBV20-1,-,-
TGCAGCGTACGGGAGCTCCCCTACGAGCAGTACTTC,CSVRELPYEQYF,TRBJ2-7,TRBV29-1,-,-
TGTGCCAGCAGTTACGCAGGCGAGCAGTACTTC,CASSYAGEQYF,TRBJ2-7,TRBV12-3/TRBV12-4,-,many